This TCR beta chain was documented in a study of blood T cell repertoires in COVID-19. Across the whole study: Material from acute and convalescent COVID-19 was sourced from the United States, Italy and Spain. Sample material is recorded as cDNA or gDNA derived from T cells, B-cell-depleted T cells, or PBMCs.

From germline, CDR1 is MGHRA and CDR2 YSYEKL. The CDR3 totals 14 residues. V lost 0 bases, J lost 3 bases, and 9 bases lay in between. In the study's own analysis: Reference gene primer amplification in the assay estimated nucleated cell counts. Method: immunoSEQ multiplex PCR; TCRdb's copy keeps in-frame clones and lacks some. For V, J and clone size, that table is used; D and trimming come from the DNA. Among roughly 97,000 clones, over 75% were seen once, and the ten largest hold approximately 5.6%. Source material: peripheral blood. The TCR was taken from a human donor in a cohort sampled during active COVID-19. The chain links TRBV4-1 to TRBJ2-7; D gene uncertain. Here the CDR3 DNA reads TGCGCCAGCAGCCAAGAACAGTCCCGCTACGAGCAGTACTTC. Its protein is CASSQEQSRYEQYF.